This record covers a single TCR beta chain. Its specificity is unknown. Between the trimmed V and J ends, which lost 2 bases and 1 base, there was a span of 11 bases. The germline V gene has CDR1 SGHVS and CDR2 FNYEAQ. This CDR3 is 15 amino acids long. This sample stems from a study of T-cell memory formation after mild COVID-19. Study in general: The study found TCR clusters largely donor specific.

It was 5'RACE with constant-segment primers that produced the TCR alpha and TCR beta cDNA libraries, which carried sample barcodes and UMIs. TCRdb passed the 5' RACE reads through MiXCR, listing each CDR3 protein once. The sample lists some 310,000 distinct CDR3 sequences; roughly 19% were seen once. Study outcomes and limitations: Clones that got smaller from day 15 to 85 had even CD4/CD8, while clones growing later tipped toward CD4+. Cross-reactive memory appears to have joined, as suggested by some responding clones showing up in pre-infection memory.

Sequencing was performed on PBMCs or a T cell subset sorted from them (not recorded which). This receptor was obtained from a man younger than 35 who had mild COVID-19 (a few samples of this study predate the infection). Cell type and time point are not known. The V gene is TRBV7-6, the J gene TRBJ2-5, with D possibly being TRBD2 (6 bases). CDR3 amino acids: CASSLMGGAQETQYF. As DNA, the CDR3 is TGTGCCAGCAGCTTAATGGGCGGGGCCCAAGAGACCCAGTACTTC.